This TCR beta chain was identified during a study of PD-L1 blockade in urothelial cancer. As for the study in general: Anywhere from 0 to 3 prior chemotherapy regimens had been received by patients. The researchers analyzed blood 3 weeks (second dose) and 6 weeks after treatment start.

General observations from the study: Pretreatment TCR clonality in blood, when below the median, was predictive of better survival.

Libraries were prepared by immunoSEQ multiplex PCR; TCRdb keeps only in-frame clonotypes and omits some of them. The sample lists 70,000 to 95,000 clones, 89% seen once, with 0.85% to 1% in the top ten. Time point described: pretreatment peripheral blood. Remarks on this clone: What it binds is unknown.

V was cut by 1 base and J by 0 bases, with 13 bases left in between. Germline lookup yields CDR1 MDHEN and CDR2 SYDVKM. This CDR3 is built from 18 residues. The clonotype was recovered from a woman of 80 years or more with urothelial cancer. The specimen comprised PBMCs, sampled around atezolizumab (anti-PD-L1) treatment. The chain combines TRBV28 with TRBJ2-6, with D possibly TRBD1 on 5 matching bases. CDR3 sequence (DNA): TGTGCCAGCAGTTTATATCAGGGTTTCAGCTCTGGGGCCAACGTCCTGACTTTC. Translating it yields CASSLYQGFSSGANVLTF.